A single sample gave rise to the 14 T cell receptor beta chains below, sequenced in a study of cytomegalovirus exposure and HLA in healthy donors. The PCR was carried out with 60 Vbeta primers and 13 Jbeta primers. Generated by immunoSEQ multiplex PCR, the TCRdb table keeps only in-frame clones and is missing some. Of about 110,000 clones listed, roughly 15% are singletons. Sequencing input: PBMCs. These receptors came from a female donor in good health and CMV-seronegative.

This clone was seen a few times. V gene TRBV6-6 combines with J gene TRBJ1-5, with TRBD1 identical over 7 bases. J lost 9 bases, V lost 6 bases, and 11 bases had no gene match. This CDR3 is 14 amino acids long. Germline CDR1 reads MNHNY; CDR2 reads SVGAGI (reference sequence). DNA for the CDR3: TGTGCCAGCAGAGACCGACAGGGTATTGGGCCCCAGCATTTT. This gives the protein CASRDRQGIGPQHF.

This clone was seen only a few times. The chain links TRBV2 to TRBJ2-1; the match to TRBD2 covers 14 bases. Unmatched junction bases numbered 3, after V lost 6 bases and J lost 5 bases. The CDR3 has 15 residues. Germline CDR1 reads SNHLY; CDR2 reads FYNNEI. CDR3 coding DNA: TGTGCCAGCAGGGGACTAGCGGGGGTGAACAATGAGCAGTTCTTC. Its translation: CASRGLAGVNNEQFF.

Only a few counts were recorded for this clone. The chain links TRBV29-1 to TRBJ1-1; D not resolved. There are 14 residues in the CDR3. Trimming took off 4 bases at V and 1 base at J, with 13 bases between the two ends. CDR1 and CDR2 (germline): SQVTM, ANQGSEA. The CDR3 loop reads CSVAPRQRNTEAFF. The CDR3 DNA reads TGCAGCGTTGCCCCCCGACAACGGAACACTGAAGCTTTCTTT.

The chain joins TRBV7-2 to TRBJ1-3; D uncertain. Germline V CDR1 and CDR2: SGHTA, FQGNSA. The CDR3 has 14 residues. Trimming removed 4 bases from V and 1 base from J, with 8 bases in between. CDR3 nucleotide sequence: TGTGCCAGCAGCTCGGTGAGGTCTGGAAACACCATATATTTT. This gives the protein CASSSVRSGNTIYF.

V is TRBV6-5 and J is TRBJ2-3; D is perhaps TRBD1 (6 bases). The CDR3 loop spans 14 amino acids. V gave up 5 bases and J gave up 3 bases, with 12 bases separating them. Germline CDR1 reads MNHEY; CDR2 reads SVGAGI. DNA for the CDR3: TGTGCCAGCAGTACGCGGACAGAGACAGATACGCAGTATTTT. Translated: CASSTRTETDTQYF.

This clone was found a few times. This sequence joins TRBV4-1 and TRBJ1-1; 7 positions agree with TRBD1. Germline CDR1 and CDR2: MGHRA and YSYEKL. This CDR3 contains 13 residues. With 4 bases clipped from V and 10 bases from J, the junction kept 9 bases outside the gene matches. CDR3 sequence reads: CASSLSGGNGAFF. In nucleotides, the CDR3 is TGCGCCAGCAGCCTATCAGGGGGAAATGGAGCTTTCTTT.

With regard to this clone: One end of the junction is discordant with germline, which a read error may explain. This rearrangement joins TRBV7-9 to TRBJ2-1; no clear D. CDR3 size: 16 residues. Germline CDR1 SEHNR, CDR2 FQNEAQ (reference sequence). DNA of the CDR3: TGTGCCAGCAGCTTACCCGACTGGTACTCCGACAATGAGCAGTTCTTC. It translates to CASSLPDWYSDNEQFF.

The chain is built from TRBV4-3 and TRBJ1-4; D gene ambiguous. The CDR3 extends over 12 amino acids. Trimming pared 0 bases from V and 10 bases from J, leaving 6 bases between. Germline CDR1 and CDR2: LGHNA and YSLEER. CDR3 sequence reads: CASSQDLRKLFF. CDR3 DNA: TGCGCCAGCAGCCAAGATCTCAGAAAACTGTTTTTT.

This clone was detected a few times. The chain links TRBV9 to TRBJ1-3, with TRBD1 matching over 8 bases. The CDR3 runs to 15 residues. The J segment lost 4 bases and the V segment lost 0 bases, leaving 3 bases of the junction unmatched. Germline loops: CDR1 SGDLS, CDR2 YYNGEE. The CDR3 region has the DNA TGTGCCAGCAGCGTAGAGGGACAGGAGGGAAACACCATATATTTT. Its protein product is CASSVEGQEGNTIYF. Supplemented by reference TRBV9 and TRBJ1-3, the full variable domain reads DSGVTQTPKHLITATGQRVTLRCSPRSGDLSVYWYQQSLDQGLQFLIQYYNGEERAKGNILERFSAQQFPDLHSELNLSSLELGDSALYFCASSVEGQEGNTIYFGEGSWLTVV.

The J gene is TRBJ1-2, the V gene TRBV29-1, with 7 bases matching TRBD1. Unmatched junction bases numbered 8, after V lost 4 bases and J lost 3 bases. This CDR3 contains 14 residues. Germline V gene data show CDR1 as SQVTM and CDR2 as ANQGSEA. CDR3 in amino acids: CSVAGRQGDYGYTF. The CDR3 DNA sequence: TGCAGCGTTGCTGGGAGACAGGGCGACTATGGCTACACCTTC.

This clone was seen more than once but under ten times. The chain carries TRBV18 and TRBJ2-2, with TRBD1 matching 8 bases. Germline CDR1 KGHSH, CDR2 LQKENI. The CDR3 is 16 amino acids. V trimming: 0 bases; J trimming: 6 bases; junction bases outside the gene matches: 6. CDR3 amino acids: CASSPPTLQGAGELFF. Written as DNA, the CDR3 is TGTGCCAGCTCACCACCAACCCTACAGGGGGCCGGGGAGCTGTTTTTT.

This chain connects TRBV6-4 to TRBJ1-2; TRBD1 aligns across 8 bases. This CDR3 comprises 12 residues. V lost 3 bases to trimming and J lost 9 bases; unmatched junction nucleotides: 3. Germline V gene lookup returns CDR1 MRHNA and CDR2 SNTAGT. The CDR3 coding sequence is TGTGCCAGCAGTGAAAGGACAGGGCGCTACACCTTC. Residues: CASSERTGRYTF.

This clone was picked up a small number of times. The J gene is TRBJ2-5, the V gene TRBV4-3; D may be TRBD1 (6 bases). With 0 bases removed from V and 2 bases from J, the gap between germline ends came to 13 bases. CDR1 and CDR2 (germline): LGHNA, YSLEER. The CDR3 sequence is 16 residues long. In DNA, the CDR3 is TGCGCCAGCAGCCAAGATTGGGGGCTAGGGCAAGAGACCCAGTACTTC. It specifies CASSQDWGLGQETQYF.

This clone was seen a few times. This chain joins TRBV29-1 and TRBJ1-2, with D possibly being TRBD1 (5 bases). V lost 7 bases and J 3 bases, leaving 12 bases between the germline ends. The CDR3 has 12 amino acids. Germline CDR1 and CDR2: SQVTM and ANQGSEA. The CDR3 coding sequence is TGCAGCGGCGGTGACAGCGACTATGGCTACACCTTC. It codes for CSGGDSDYGYTF.